A single sample is the source of the 6 T cell receptor beta chains below, sequenced in a study of CD8 T cells in Susac syndrome. With random hexamers, reverse transcription was performed on 0.5 to 1 ug of RNA. TCRdb re-analysed the immunoSEQ multiplex PCR reads in MiXCR, keeping a single row per CDR3 protein. The sample holds about 210,000 distinct CDR3 sequences, 95% seen once. The specimen was CD4+ T cells from PBMCs. The receptors derive from a human donor with multiple sclerosis.

The gene calls are TRBV12-3 or TRBV12-4 and TRBJ1-1, with D unresolved. Trimming removed 4 bases from V and 3 bases from J, with 9 bases in between. CDR3 size: 13 residues. This CDR3 is CASSSRRYTEAFF. Written as DNA, the CDR3 is TGTGCCAGCAGTTCAAGACGGTACACTGAAGCTTTCTTT.

The V gene is TRBV20-1, the J gene TRBJ2-7; 15 bases map to TRBD2. With V trimmed by 6 bases and J by 3 bases, 9 bases remained unmatched. Germline V gene data show CDR1 as DFQATT and CDR2 as SNEGSKA (reference sequence). This CDR3 comprises 16 residues. The CDR3 DNA reads TGCAGTGCCCTATCAGGGACTAGCGGGAGGAACTACGAGCAGTACTTC. Its translation: CSALSGTSGRNYEQYF.

The rearrangement links TRBV5-1 to TRBJ2-3, with D perhaps TRBD1 or TRBD2 (5 bases each). V was trimmed by 3 bases and J by 1 base, leaving 9 bases between them. The CDR3 runs to 14 residues. Germline V gene sequence: CDR1 SGHRS, CDR2 YFSETQ. As DNA, the CDR3 is TGCGCCAGCAGCTACGGGACGGGCACAGATACGCAGTATTTT. Translation: CASSYGTGTDTQYF.

The chain is built from TRBV14 and TRBJ1-6; D is unresolved. V lost 1 base and J 10 bases, leaving 17 bases between the germline ends. The CDR3 runs 16 residues. The germline V gene has CDR1 SGHDN and CDR2 FVKESK. As DNA, the CDR3 is TGTGCCAGCAGCCAAGGGGGTACGCGTATAGGATCACCCCTCCACTTT. Encoded protein: CASSQGGTRIGSPLHF.

The chain has TRBV29-1 and TRBJ1-1; the match to TRBD1 covers 9 bases. This CDR3 is 12 amino acids long. Germline V gives CDR1 SQVTM, CDR2 ANQGSEA. As DNA, the CDR3 is TGCACCGACGGGACAGGGCTCGGGGAAGCTTTCTTT. Protein product: CTDGTGLGEAFF.

The J gene is TRBJ2-3, the V gene TRBV29-1; D may be TRBD2 (6 bases). The V gene lost 5 bases and the J gene lost 4 bases, with 13 bases spanning the gap. This CDR3 is built from 13 residues. Germline V lookup: CDR1 SQVTM, CDR2 ANQGSEA. Written as DNA, the CDR3 is TGCAGCGTTTGGAGGGATAGCCCAGATACGCAGTATTTT. Amino acid sequence: CSVWRDSPDTQYF.